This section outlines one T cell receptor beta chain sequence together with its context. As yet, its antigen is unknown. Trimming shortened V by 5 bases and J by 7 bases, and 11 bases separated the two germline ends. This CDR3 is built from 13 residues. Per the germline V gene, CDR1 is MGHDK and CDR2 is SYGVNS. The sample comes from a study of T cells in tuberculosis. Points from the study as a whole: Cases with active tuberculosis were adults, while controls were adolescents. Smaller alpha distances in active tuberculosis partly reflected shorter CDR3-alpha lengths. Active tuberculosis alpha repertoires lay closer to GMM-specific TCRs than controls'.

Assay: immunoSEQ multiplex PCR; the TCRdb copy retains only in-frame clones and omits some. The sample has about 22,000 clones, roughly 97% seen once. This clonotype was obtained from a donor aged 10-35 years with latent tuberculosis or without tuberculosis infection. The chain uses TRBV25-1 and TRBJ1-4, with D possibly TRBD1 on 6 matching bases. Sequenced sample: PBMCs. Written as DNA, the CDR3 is TGTGCCAGCAGTAGAGACAGGTCTGAAAAACTGTTTTTT. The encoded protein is CASSRDRSEKLFF.